This entry is about one TCR beta chain. Original methodology: Reference gene primer amplification gave estimated nucleated cell counts. Assay: immunoSEQ multiplex PCR; the TCRdb copy retains only in-frame clones and omits some. That table gives V, J and clone size, and the DNA gave D and trimming. The sample yields around 59,000 clones, about 86% seen once. V lost 8 bases, J lost 1 base, and 11 bases lay in between. The CDR3 runs to 13 residues. Germline-derived CDR1 and CDR2 are LNHDA and SQIVND (reference sequence). This sample is drawn from a study of blood T cell repertoires in COVID-19. About the study: Some COVID-19 samples were acute and others convalescent; all came from the United States, Italy and Spain. From T cells, B-cell-depleted T cells, or PBMCs came the material, which was cDNA or gDNA.

This sequence was found in a woman of 80 years or more with active or convalescent COVID-19. V gene TRBV19 combines with J gene TRBJ1-1; D is uncertain. Material for sequencing was peripheral blood. CDR3 sequence: CASSLTANTEAFF. The CDR3, as DNA: TGTGCCAGTTCGCTTACAGCGAACACTGAAGCTTTCTTT.